Listed below are T cell receptor beta chains from one sample, sequenced in a study of cytomegalovirus exposure and HLA in healthy donors. The table came from immunoSEQ multiplex PCR; TCRdb's copy has only in-frame clones and leaves some out. Among approximately 220,000 clones listed, 90% to 95% were seen once. The sequenced sample was PBMCs. The source is a woman under 30 in good health and CMV-seronegative. CDR3s include the opening cysteine and the closing phenylalanine or tryptophan. A D gene is named only where the DNA matches it firmly. Part of the rows lack a size; the others show once, few, many or a class for expanded clones.

-,13,TRBV5-6,TRBJ1-1,-,CASSLVADSEAFF,TGTGCCAGCAGCTTGGTGGCGGATAGTGAAGCTTTCTTT
-,16,TRBV27,TRBJ1-5,TRBD1,CASSFKQGVGNQPQHF,TGTGCCAGCAGTTTCAAACAGGGGGTGGGCAATCAGCCCCAGCATTTT
-,14,TRBV10-2,TRBJ1-4,TRBD1,CASSERGRREKLFF,TGCGCCAGCAGTGAAAGGGGGCGGAGGGAAAAACTGTTTTTT
few,14,TRBV25-1,TRBJ2-7,TRBD1,CASTGRDRGDEQYF,TGTGCCAGCACCGGACGGGACAGAGGGGACGAGCAGTACTTC
few,12,TRBV2,TRBJ2-7,TRBD1,CANGQDSYEQYF,TGTGCCAACGGACAGGACTCCTACGAGCAGTACTTC
once,16,TRBV1,TRBJ2-7,-,CTSSQDRRVVSYEQYF,TGCACCAGCAGCCAAGATAGGCGGGTAGTTTCCTACGAGCAGTACTTC
-,16,TRBV21-1,TRBJ1-2,-,CASSNSSYRGGYGYTF,TGTGCCAGCAGCAACTCTTCTTACAGGGGAGGCTATGGCTACACCTTC
-,15,TRBV5-4,TRBJ2-7,TRBD2,CASSSGLAGVYEQYF,TGTGCCAGCAGCTCGGGACTAGCGGGAGTGTACGAGCAGTACTTC
-,17,TRBV6-4,TRBJ2-3,TRBD2,CASSDGREAPGTDTQYF,TGTGCCAGCAGTGATGGGCGGGAGGCCCCAGGCACAGATACGCAGTATTTT
-,12,TRBV19,TRBJ1-1,-,CASSPGGSEAFF,TGTGCCAGTAGTCCCGGGGGGAGTGAAGCTTTCTTT
-,14,TRBV5-1,TRBJ2-1,TRBD2,CASSLLAGEDEQFF,TGCGCCAGCAGCTTGCTAGCGGGAGAAGATGAGCAGTTCTTC
few,14,TRBV5-1,TRBJ2-7,TRBD2,CASSLAWTSDEQYF,TGCGCCAGCAGCTTGGCGTGGACTAGCGACGAGCAGTACTTC
-,13,TRBV19,TRBJ2-3,-,CASRSQPPDTQYF,TGTGCCAGTAGGAGTCAACCCCCAGATACGCAGTATTTT
once,14,TRBV5-6,TRBJ1-2,-,CASSLRGGGYGYTF,TGTGCCAGCAGCTTAAGGGGAGGTGGATATGGCTACACCTTC
-,17,TRBV19,TRBJ2-7,TRBD2,CASSPMGRESSSYEQYF,TGTGCCAGTAGTCCCATGGGGCGGGAGAGTTCGTCCTACGAGCAGTACTTC
-,12,TRBV7-9,TRBJ1-1,-,CASSFVDREAFF,TGTGCCAGCAGCTTCGTGGACAGAGAAGCTTTCTTT
-,14,TRBV7-6,TRBJ2-3,-,CASSWQGRTDTQYF,TGTGCCAGCAGCTGGCAGGGTCGGACAGATACGCAGTATTTT
-,13,TRBV27,TRBJ2-2,-,CASSLWGHGELFF,TGTGCCAGCAGTTTGTGGGGGCATGGGGAGCTGTTTTTT
-,15,TRBV10-3,TRBJ2-1,TRBD2,CAISDLAGAYNEQFF,TGTGCCATCAGTGATCTTGCGGGAGCCTACAATGAGCAGTTCTTC
once,17,TRBV13,TRBJ2-1,-,CASSPPPEDPSYNEQFF,TGTGCCAGCAGCCCGCCCCCGGAGGACCCCTCCTACAATGAGCAGTTCTTC
once,14,TRBV6-1,TRBJ1-1,TRBD1,CASSPDRGGTEAFF,TGTGCCAGCAGCCCCGACAGGGGAGGCACTGAAGCTTTCTTT
-,13,TRBV10-1,TRBJ2-7,-,CASSHSGAYEQYF,TGCGCCAGCAGTCACTCGGGGGCCTACGAGCAGTACTTC
-,19,TRBV4-2,TRBJ2-4,TRBD2,CASSSRVREGNLTKNIQYF,TGTGCCAGCAGCTCAAGGGTCCGGGAGGGAAACTTGACCAAAAACATTCAGTACTTC
-,12,TRBV27,TRBJ1-1,TRBD1,CASSRQGSEAFF,TGTGCCAGCAGTCGACAGGGATCTGAAGCTTTCTTT
-,16,TRBV10-3,TRBJ1-1,TRBD1,CAISGRQGVVDTEAFF,TGTGCCATCAGTGGAAGACAGGGGGTGGTCGACACTGAAGCTTTCTTT
many,14,TRBV2,TRBJ2-7,-,CASSERGQIYEQYF,TGTGCCAGCAGTGAAAGGGGTCAGATCTACGAGCAGTACTTC
-,16,TRBV5-1,TRBJ1-5,-,CASSLAGGPSNQPQHF,TGCGCCAGCAGCTTGGCCGGGGGACCGAGCAATCAGCCCCAGCATTTT
-,17,TRBV9,TRBJ2-3,-,CASSEGGTGLATDTQYF,TGTGCCAGCAGCGAGGGGGGGACCGGGCTAGCAACAGATACGCAGTATTTT
-,18,TRBV27,TRBJ1-1,-,CASSLRRLGHRAHTEAFF,TGTGCCAGCAGTTTAAGGCGTCTAGGGCACAGGGCCCACACTGAAGCTTTCTTT
-,15,TRBV6-5,TRBJ2-2,TRBD2,CASRRGLAFSGELFF,TGTGCCAGCCGCCGGGGACTAGCATTTTCGGGGGAGCTGTTTTTT
-,15,TRBV6-5,TRBJ2-5,-,CASSYLGNNRETQYF,TGTGCCAGCAGTTACTTGGGGAATAACAGGGAGACCCAGTACTTC
-,14,TRBV5-1,TRBJ2-7,TRBD1,CASSPRQGVNEQYF,TGCGCCAGCAGCCCCAGACAGGGGGTGAACGAGCAGTACTTC
-,15,TRBV19,TRBJ2-1,-,CASSKIVGLNNEQFF,TGTGCCAGTAGTAAAATAGTTGGACTGAACAATGAGCAGTTCTTC
-,14,TRBV27,TRBJ1-1,TRBD1,CASSLEQGKTEAFF,TGTGCCAGCAGTCTGGAACAGGGGAAGACTGAAGCTTTCTTT
-,15,TRBV11-3,TRBJ2-1,TRBD2,CASSLGLAGSGEQFF,TGTGCCAGCAGCTTAGGACTAGCGGGATCCGGTGAGCAGTTCTTC
-,14,TRBV30,TRBJ2-5,-,CAWMPRLRQMAQYF,TGTGCCTGGATGCCGAGACTCCGGCAGATGGCCCAGTACTTC
-,16,TRBV9,TRBJ2-7,TRBD2,CASSARGTSGSYEQYF,TGTGCCAGCAGCGCGAGGGGGACTAGCGGCTCCTACGAGCAGTACTTC
-,15,TRBV9,TRBJ2-3,-,CASSFDSSSTDTQYF,TGTGCCAGCAGCTTTGACAGCAGTAGCACAGATACGCAGTATTTT
-,16,TRBV15,TRBJ2-7,TRBD2,CATSRGGTSGSYEQYF,TGTGCCACCAGCAGGGGCGGGACTAGCGGGAGTTACGAGCAGTACTTC
-,13,TRBV5-1,TRBJ2-5,TRBD2,CASTPAGEETQYF,TGCGCCAGCACCCCAGCGGGAGAAGAGACCCAGTACTTC
-,17,TRBV7-8,TRBJ1-5,-,CASSHRGDWGSNQPQHF,TGTGCCAGCAGCCACAGAGGGGACTGGGGGTCAAATCAGCCCCAGCATTTT
-,16,TRBV7-3,TRBJ2-1,TRBD2,CASSLQSGRASNEQFF,TGTGCCAGCAGCTTACAGAGCGGGAGGGCCTCTAATGAGCAGTTCTTC
few,15,TRBV7-8,TRBJ2-7,TRBD2,CASSLALGGSSEQYF,TGTGCCAGCAGCTTAGCGTTAGGCGGGAGTTCCGAGCAGTACTTC
-,15,TRBV7-9,TRBJ2-2,TRBD1,CASEDRAMNTGELFF,TGTGCCAGCGAGGACAGGGCCATGAACACCGGGGAGCTGTTTTTT
-,16,TRBV6-6,TRBJ2-5,TRBD2,CASRVAGGSAGETQYF,TGTGCCAGTCGGGTAGCGGGAGGCTCGGCAGGGGAGACCCAGTACTTC
-,14,TRBV2,TRBJ2-1,-,CASRVLGAYNEQFF,TGTGCCAGCAGGGTCCTCGGAGCCTACAATGAGCAGTTCTTC
few,16,TRBV11-2,TRBJ2-1,TRBD2,CASSLDPQLAGLEQFF,TGTGCCAGCAGCTTAGATCCCCAACTAGCGGGACTTGAGCAGTTCTTC
-,15,TRBV19,TRBJ2-3,TRBD2,CASSTWGGPTDTQYF,TGTGCCAGTAGTACTTGGGGAGGGCCCACAGATACGCAGTATTTT
-,17,TRBV4-1,TRBJ1-3,-,CASSQVAGFSSGNTIYF,TGCGCCAGCAGCCAAGTGGCAGGCTTTTCCTCTGGAAACACCATATATTTT
-,15,TRBV4-1,TRBJ1-5,TRBD1,CASSQVQGAWEPQHF,TGCGCCAGCAGCCAAGTACAGGGGGCATGGGAGCCCCAGCATTTT
few,14,TRBV6-4,TRBJ1-1,-,CASSDTSENTEAFF,TGTGCCAGCAGTGACACCTCAGAGAACACTGAAGCTTTCTTT
-,16,TRBV25-1,TRBJ1-1,-,CASSDIRFVGRTEAFF,TGTGCCAGCAGTGATATAAGGTTTGTGGGGCGGACTGAAGCTTTCTTT